These 26 T cell receptor beta chains were sequenced from one sample in a study of cytomegalovirus exposure and HLA in healthy donors. 60 Vbeta and 13 Jbeta primers were used in PCR. This table comes from immunoSEQ multiplex PCR, and its TCRdb copy is limited to in-frame clones, with some not included. The repertoire consists of fewer than 200,000 clones, with approximately 71% occurring once and the leading ten covering around 4.5%. Sample: PBMCs. These receptors were taken from a woman under 30 in good health and CMV-seropositive.

The sample holds one count of this clone. The gene calls are TRBV19 and TRBJ2-7, with TRBD2 matching 10 bases. The germline gives CDR1 LNHDA, CDR2 SQIVND (reference sequence). V shed 3 bases, J shed 0 bases, and the junction held 2 bases outside the gene matches. The CDR3 consists of 15 residues. The CDR3 region is CASSIPSGSSYEQYF. DNA for the CDR3: TGTGCCAGTAGTATTCCTAGCGGGAGCTCCTACGAGCAGTACTTC. The full variable domain, with the rest looked up from reference TRBV19 and TRBJ2-7, is DGGITQSPKYLFRKEGQNVTLSCEQNLNHDAMYWYRQDPGQGLRLIYYSQIVNDFQKGDIAEGYSVSREKKESFPLTVTSAQKNPTAFYLCASSIPSGSSYEQYFGPGTRLTVT.

The rearrangement joins TRBV16 to TRBJ2-7; 10 bases line up with TRBD1. V lost 3 bases, J lost 3 bases, and 2 bases stayed unmatched. This CDR3 comprises 14 residues. The V gene's germline CDR1 is KGHSY and CDR2 FQNENV. The CDR3 sequence: CASSQGTGVYEQYF. As DNA, the CDR3 is TGTGCCAGCAGCCAGGGGACAGGGGTCTACGAGCAGTACTTC.

The chain recombines TRBV10-2 with TRBJ1-5; 7 bases fit TRBD1. The CDR3 spans 14 residues. With 4 bases clipped from V and 4 bases from J, the junction kept 4 bases outside the gene matches. Per germline, CDR1 WSHSY and CDR2 SAAADI. CDR3 in amino acids: CASSVSRGNQPQHF. The CDR3 nucleotides are TGCGCCAGCAGTGTCTCCAGGGGGAATCAGCCCCAGCATTTT.

V and J are TRBV2 and TRBJ2-1, with 13 bases that match TRBD2. Germline-derived CDR1 and CDR2 are SNHLY and FYNNEI. The CDR3 runs 14 residues. The V and J ends lost 6 bases and 4 bases, in that order; junction bases with no gene match: 0. CDR3 coding DNA: TGTGCCAGCAGGACTAGCGGGGGGTACAATGAGCAGTTCTTC. Its translation: CASRTSGGYNEQFF.

V is TRBV7-2 and J is TRBJ1-1, with D tentatively TRBD1 (5 bases). V lost 5 bases and J 1 base, leaving 14 bases between the germline ends. Germline V lookup: CDR1 SGHTA, CDR2 FQGNSA. The CDR3 has 15 residues. CDR3 nucleotides: TGTGCCAGCAGCACCCGACAGACAGCGAACACTGAAGCTTTCTTT. Its translation: CASSTRQTANTEAFF. Filled out from reference TRBV7-2 and TRBJ1-1, the complete variable domain reads GAGVSQSPSNKVTEKGKDVELRCDPISGHTALYWYRQSLGQGLEFLIYFQGNSAPDKSGLPSDRFSAERTGGSVSTLTIQRTQQEDSAVYLCASSTRQTANTEAFFGQGTRLTVV.

The chain joins TRBV27 to TRBJ1-1, with TRBD1 matching 9 bases. Germline V CDR1 and CDR2: MNHEY, SMNVEV (reference sequence). J was trimmed by 0 bases and V by 6 bases; bases with no gene match: 14. There are 18 residues in the CDR3. Here the CDR3 reads CASSGTGGKGVMNTEAFF. The CDR3 coding sequence is TGTGCCAGCAGCGGTACAGGGGGCAAAGGTGTAATGAACACTGAAGCTTTCTTT.

The V and J genes are TRBV18 and TRBJ2-7; 9 bases agree with TRBD1. The CDR3 contains 15 residues. Germline V gene sequence: CDR1 KGHSH, CDR2 LQKENI. Trimming at V came to 6 bases and at J to 0 bases, leaving 6 bases not matched to a gene. The CDR3 DNA reads TGTGCCAGCTCTCTACAGGGGGCGAGCTCCTACGAGCAGTACTTC. Translating gives CASSLQGASSYEQYF.

The chain recombines TRBV6-6 with TRBJ1-2; possibly TRBD1 for D (5 bases). This CDR3 is 13 amino acids long. Trimming removed 5 bases from V and 6 bases from J, with 13 bases in between. The V gene's germline CDR1 is MNHNY and CDR2 SVGAGI (reference sequence). The DNA of the CDR3 is TGTGCCAGCAGTGCCGACAGTGCGGATGGCTACACCTTC. Residues: CASSADSADGYTF.

This chain connects TRBV29-1 to TRBJ2-3, with TRBD2 matching over 15 bases. Trimming took 4 bases from V and 4 from J; bases not matched to a gene: 3. Germline lookup yields CDR1 SQVTM and CDR2 ANQGSEA. There are 15 residues in the CDR3. This CDR3 reads CSVGGLAGGADTQYF. In DNA, the CDR3 is TGCAGCGTTGGGGGACTAGCGGGGGGAGCAGATACGCAGTATTTT.

V and J are TRBV30 and TRBJ2-5, with TRBD2 matching 11 bases. The J call may not be correct, given that the DNA end is closer to TRBJ2-7. Germline V CDR1 and CDR2: GTSNPN, SVGIG (reference sequence). The CDR3 spans 17 residues. This chain's CDR3 is CAWREQRLAGWVDEQYF. Here the CDR3 DNA reads TGTGCCTGGAGAGAGCAGCGACTAGCGGGGTGGGTGGACGAGCAGTACTTC.

This chain uses TRBV4-1 with TRBJ2-2; 7 bases are a match to TRBD1. Per the germline V gene, CDR1 is MGHRA and CDR2 is YSYEKL. The CDR3 is 15 residues long. J lost 5 bases, V lost 1 base, and 4 bases had no gene match. CDR3 in amino acids: CASSQVQGWTGELFF. The CDR3, as DNA: TGCGCCAGCAGCCAAGTACAGGGGTGGACCGGGGAGCTGTTTTTT.

The chain employs TRBV5-1 and TRBJ1-6; 8 nucleotides match TRBD1. With 4 bases clipped from V and 9 bases from J, the junction kept 6 bases outside the gene matches. The CDR3 loop spans 14 amino acids. Germline assignment: CDR1 SGHRS and CDR2 YFSETQ. CDR3 nucleotide sequence: TGCGCCAGCAGCCACGGACAGGGTGCTTCACCCCTCCACTTT. Its protein product is CASSHGQGASPLHF.

This chain joins TRBV9 and TRBJ1-1, with 8 bases identical to TRBD1. This CDR3 has 14 amino acids. V dropped 0 bases and J dropped 9; count of bases not matched to a gene: 7. Germline assignment: CDR1 SGDLS and CDR2 YYNGEE. The CDR3 nucleotides read TGTGCCAGCAGCGTAGCTCCGACAGGGGCTAAAGCTTTCTTT. This gives the protein CASSVAPTGAKAFF.

This chain links TRBV27 with TRBJ2-5; 10 bases map to TRBD2. CDR3 length: 15 residues. Germline-derived CDR1 and CDR2 are MNHEY and SMNVEV (reference sequence). The V gene end was trimmed by 4 bases and the J gene end by 11 bases; junction bases not matched to a gene: 13. The CDR3 nucleotides are TGTGCCAGCAGTTACCGGACTAGCGGTTCTCGGGAGCAGTACTTC. This sequence encodes CASSYRTSGSREQYF.

This clone has just a few counts. The V and J genes are TRBV6-5 and TRBJ2-1; possibly TRBD1 for D (6 bases). Germline CDR1 and CDR2: MNHEY and SVGAGI. The CDR3 spans 15 residues. The V end lost 6 bases, the J end lost 7 bases, and 19 bases lay between the germline ends. CDR3 coding DNA: TGTGCCAGCAGCCATGACAGGTCCAAGCCGAATGAGCAGTTCTTC. Amino acid sequence: CASSHDRSKPNEQFF.

In its sample, this clone was seen a few times. The chain has TRBV14 and TRBJ1-1; TRBD1 aligns across 8 bases. The CDR3 runs to 17 residues. Germline V gives CDR1 SGHDN, CDR2 FVKESK. The V gene end was trimmed by 2 bases and the J gene end by 0 bases; junction bases not matched to a gene: 8. CDR3 region: CASSQHWTGTLNTEAFF. The CDR3 DNA reads as TGTGCCAGCAGCCAACATTGGACAGGGACCTTGAACACTGAAGCTTTCTTT. The whole variable domain, filled in from reference TRBV14 and TRBJ1-1, reads EAGVTQFPSHSVIEKGQTVTLRCDPISGHDNLYWYRRVMGKEIKFLLHFVKESKQDESGMPNNRFLAERTGGTYSTLKVQPAELEDSGVYFCASSQHWTGTLNTEAFFGQGTRLTVV.

This clone was found a few times. J is TRBJ2-5 and V is TRBV18; D gene unclear. Trimming left V 6 bases short and J 2 bases short, with 7 bases between. Germline lookup yields CDR1 KGHSH and CDR2 LQKENI. The CDR3 covers 12 residues. The CDR3 protein is CASSLPQETQYF. The CDR3 nucleotides read TGTGCCAGCTCCCTACCGCAAGAGACCCAGTACTTC. Variable domain in full (rest from reference TRBV18 and TRBJ2-5): NAGVMQNPRHLVRRRGQEARLRCSPMKGHSHVYWYRQLPEEGLKFMVYLQKENIIDESGMPKERFSAEFPKEGPSILRIQQVVRGDSAAYFCASSLPQETQYFGPGTRLLVL.

The chain is built from TRBV28 and TRBJ2-7; D gene unclear. Per germline, CDR1 MDHEN and CDR2 SYDVKM. V lost 3 bases and J 6 bases, leaving 18 bases between the germline ends. The CDR3 contains 15 residues. In DNA, the CDR3 is TGTGCCAGCAGTTTCACCCGTTACAGTCCCGGCGAGCAGTACTTC. It encodes CASSFTRYSPGEQYF.

The rearrangement uses TRBV28 and TRBJ1-5; D gene ambiguous. The CDR3 covers 12 residues. Between the trimmed V and J ends, which lost 3 bases and 7 bases, there was a span of 7 bases. Germline V gene sequence: CDR1 MDHEN, CDR2 SYDVKM. The CDR3 nucleotides read TGTGCCAGCAGTTTGGTAGAACAGCCCCAGCATTTT. As protein: CASSLVEQPQHF.

This rearrangement joins TRBV7-2 to TRBJ2-2; the match to TRBD1 covers 8 bases. This CDR3 region has 15 residues. Germline V gene lookup returns CDR1 SGHTA and CDR2 FQGNSA. J gave up 0 bases and V 5 bases, and 2 bases lay outside the gene matches. In DNA, the CDR3 is TGTGCCAGCAGCCGCAGGGGGCCGAACACCGGGGAGCTGTTTTTT. Its translation is CASSRRGPNTGELFF.

This chain links TRBV5-4 with TRBJ2-4, with D tentatively TRBD2 (5 bases). Germline CDR1 reads SGHNT; CDR2 reads YYREEE (reference sequence). V dropped 2 bases and J dropped 5 bases, with 8 bases sitting between them. CDR3 size: 13 residues. This CDR3 reads CASSFSAENIQYF. Written as DNA, the CDR3 is TGTGCCAGCAGCTTTAGCGCCGAAAACATTCAGTACTTC.

The chain couples TRBV7-2 to TRBJ2-7; D gene ambiguous. This CDR3 has 12 amino acids. Germline assignment: CDR1 SGHTA and CDR2 FQGNSA. Trimming left V 2 bases short and J 3 bases short, with 5 bases between. The CDR3 coding sequence is TGTGCCAGCAGCTTACTTAACTACGAGCAGTACTTC. Translating it yields CASSLLNYEQYF.

In DNA form, the CDR3 reads TGCAGCGTTGAAGGTGCGGGCACAGATACGCAGTATTTT. As protein: CSVEGAGTDTQYF. The chain is built from TRBV29-1 and TRBJ2-3; no clear D. Germline loops: CDR1 SQVTM, CDR2 ANQGSEA. CDR3 size: 13 residues. V lost 1 base and J 1 base, leaving 6 bases between the germline ends.

This chain connects TRBV27 to TRBJ1-6; D may be TRBD1 (5 bases). The CDR3 is made up of 16 amino acids. CDR1 is MNHEY, CDR2 SMNVEV, per germline (reference sequence). Between the trimmed V and J ends, which lost 3 bases and 5 bases, there was a span of 14 bases. For the CDR3, the DNA is TGTGCCAGCAGTTTCGTGAGTACAGGAGATAATTCACCCCTCCACTTT. This encodes CASSFVSTGDNSPLHF.

The chain recombines TRBV28 with TRBJ1-5; 8 bases are shared with TRBD1. There are 16 residues in the CDR3. The ends lost 2 bases at V and 4 bases at J; junction bases unmatched: 7. Germline CDR1 MDHEN, CDR2 SYDVKM. The CDR3 spells CASSLLGQGQNQPQHF. The CDR3 DNA sequence: TGTGCCAGCAGTTTACTTGGACAGGGACAAAATCAGCCCCAGCATTTT.

V usage is TRBV19 and J usage is TRBJ1-2; D perhaps matches TRBD1 (6 bases). The V end was cut by 4 bases, the J end by 4 bases, with 31 bases between. CDR3 length: 20 amino acids. In germline, CDR1 is LNHDA, CDR2 SQIVND (reference sequence). This CDR3 reads CASSSPWHTAIRGGVYGYTF. The CDR3 bases are TGTGCCAGTAGTAGCCCATGGCACACGGCCATCAGGGGCGGCGTCTATGGCTACACCTTC.